The 11 T cell receptor beta chains given below trace back to one sample, sequenced in a study of cytomegalovirus exposure and HLA in healthy donors. The PCR had 60 Vbeta and 13 Jbeta primers. Clones were read by immunoSEQ multiplex PCR, and TCRdb kept only the in-frame ones, dropping some. The sample lists approximately 110,000 clones; around three quarters were seen once. Sequenced sample: PBMCs. The origin of the receptors is a man in his fifties or sixties in good health and CMV-seropositive.

This clone was seen a few times. The chain joins TRBV7-6 to TRBJ2-3; D is undetermined. The germline V gene encodes CDR1 SGHVS and CDR2 FNYEAQ. The CDR3 has 12 amino acids. With 4 bases removed from V and 3 bases from J, the gap between germline ends came to 5 bases. CDR3 residues: CASSSHTDTQYF. The CDR3, as DNA: TGTGCCAGCAGCTCACATACAGATACGCAGTATTTT.

This clone appeared once. The rearrangement joins TRBV10-2 to TRBJ2-7, with D maybe TRBD2 (6 bases). This CDR3 is 13 amino acids long. V lost 0 bases and J 9 bases, leaving 12 bases between the germline ends. The germline V gene has CDR1 WSHSY and CDR2 SAAADI. This chain's CDR3 is CASSESVGGGQYF. Here the CDR3 DNA reads TGCGCCAGCAGTGAGTCCGTCGGGGGAGGGCAGTACTTC.

The rearrangement joins TRBV4-1 to TRBJ1-6; D uncertain. Trimming shortened V by 1 base and J by 0 bases, and 10 bases separated the two germline ends. CDR1 MGHRA and CDR2 YSYEKL come from the germline V gene. CDR3 size: 17 residues. CDR3 region: CASSQGQATSYNSPLHF. CDR3 sequence (DNA): TGCGCCAGCAGCCAAGGGCAGGCGACCTCCTATAATTCACCCCTCCACTTT.

This chain joins TRBV4-1 and TRBJ2-7; D uncertain. The CDR3 loop spans 14 amino acids. V was shortened by 4 bases and J by 3 bases, with 13 bases between the two germline ends. CDR1 MGHRA and CDR2 YSYEKL come from the germline V gene. The chain's CDR3 is CASSPSPLVYEQYF. DNA for the CDR3: TGCGCCAGCAGCCCGAGCCCTCTGGTCTACGAGCAGTACTTC.

This clone was seen a handful of times. V is TRBV4-1 and J is TRBJ2-5, with 9 bases that match TRBD2. The J call may be mistaken, given a closer DNA end match to TRBJ2-7. The CDR3 spans 15 residues. CDR1 and CDR2 from the germline V gene are MGHRA and YSYEKL. The CDR3 coding sequence is TGCGCCAGCAGCCAAGCACCTAGCGGGGCCTACGAGCAGTACTTC. This sequence encodes CASSQAPSGAYEQYF.

The chain links TRBV5-1 to TRBJ2-6; 8 nucleotides line up with TRBD1. Germline V gives CDR1 SGHRS, CDR2 YFSETQ. The CDR3 is 17 residues long. The V and J ends lost 4 bases and 0 bases, in that order; junction bases with no gene match: 6. The CDR3 sequence: CASSLGQAHSGANVLTF. CDR3 nucleotides: TGCGCCAGCAGCCTGGGACAGGCCCACTCTGGGGCCAACGTCCTGACTTTC.

The V call is TRBV5-1, the J call TRBJ1-1; maybe TRBD1 (5 bases). V lost 0 bases, J lost 5 bases, and 11 bases lay in between. This CDR3 spans 14 amino acids. Germline V CDR1 and CDR2: SGHRS, YFSETQ. Written as DNA, the CDR3 is TGCGCCAGCAGCTTGGCCGGGGGGGAAACTGAAGCTTTCTTT. Protein sequence: CASSLAGGETEAFF.

The rearrangement links TRBV6-5 to TRBJ2-7; 8 nucleotides agree with TRBD1. CDR3 size: 13 residues. With 6 bases clipped from V and 3 bases from J, the junction kept 4 bases outside the gene matches. Looked up from germline, CDR1 is MNHEY and CDR2 is SVGAGI. The chain's CDR3 is CASSRGTGYEQYF. In DNA form, the CDR3 reads TGTGCCAGCAGCCGAGGGACAGGCTACGAGCAGTACTTC.

This clone was detected once. This sequence joins TRBV7-9 and TRBJ2-7, with TRBD1 matching 9 bases. The CDR3 loop spans 16 amino acids. Germline V gene data show CDR1 as SEHNR and CDR2 as FQNEAQ (reference sequence). V dropped 3 bases and J dropped 2; count of bases not matched to a gene: 8. This CDR3 reads CASSLRPGQGTYEQYF. CDR3 bases: TGTGCCAGCAGCTTGCGACCGGGACAGGGAACCTACGAGCAGTACTTC.

The chain joins TRBV6-1 to TRBJ2-7, with 9 bases fitting TRBD1. Germline CDR1 is MNHNS and CDR2 is SASEGT. Trimming cost V 7 bases and J 4 bases; bases outside gene matches: 11. This CDR3 contains 15 residues. Written as DNA, the CDR3 is TGTGCCAGCAACCTTAACAGGGGGCCCGGGTACGAGCAGTACTTC. This sequence encodes CASNLNRGPGYEQYF.

Remarks on this clone: This likely comes from a read error, as the CDR3 has no conserved phenylalanine or tryptophan at its end. This chain uses TRBV7-8 with TRBJ2-7, with D possibly being TRBD2 (5 bases). V gave up 5 bases and J gave up 6 bases, with 17 bases separating them. In germline, CDR1 is SGHVS, CDR2 FQNEAQ. This CDR3 is built from 14 residues. CDR3 loop: CASSPPRAASEQYL. CDR3 DNA sequence: TGTGCCAGCAGCCCGCCGAGGGCAGCCTCCGAGCAGTACCTC.